The rows below give T cell receptor beta chains drawn from one sample of a study of draining lymph node invasion in breast cancer. TCRdb recomputed calls from the bulk RNA-seq reads with MiXCR, one row per CDR3 protein. This sample has fewer than 1,500 distinct CDR3 sequences, with 55% to 70% found just once. Sequencing was done on a sample of sorted memory CD4+ effector T cells from the tumor. All receptors derive from a female donor with luminal breast cancer. CDR3s include the opening cysteine and the closing phenylalanine or tryptophan. The D gene is left open where the match is weak. Not all rows give a size; the values are once, few, many and, for expanded clones, a class.

D	size	J	V	CDR3	DNA
.	.	TRBJ1-1	TRBV5-1	CASSLAYMNTEAFF	TGCGCCAGCAGCTTGGCCTACATGAACACTGAAGCTTTCTTT
TRBD2	once	TRBJ2-3	TRBV7-2	CASSSTSGATDTQYF	TGTGCCAGCAGCTCCACTAGCGGGGCAACAGATACGCAGTATTTT
.	few	TRBJ1-2	TRBV18	CASFRSGTGYTF	TGTGCCAGCTTCAGGAGCGGAACCGGCTACACCTTC
.	few	TRBJ1-3	TRBV25-1	CASSAGGGNTIYF	TGTGCCAGCAGTGCGGGGGGGGGAAACACCATATATTTT
TRBD1	.	TRBJ2-2	TRBV7-2	CASSHGRGRSTGELFF	TGTGCCAGCAGCCACGGAAGGGGGCGAAGCACCGGGGAGCTGTTTTTT
TRBD1	.	TRBJ1-5	TRBV10-2	CASSHGQGRAQPQHF	TGCGCCAGCAGCCATGGACAGGGGCGGGCTCAGCCCCAGCATTTT
TRBD1	few	TRBJ1-5	TRBV5-1	CASSPGQFNQPQHF	TGCGCCAGCAGCCCGGGACAGTTCAATCAGCCCCAGCATTTT
.	.	TRBJ2-3	TRBV4-2	CASSQERGASSTDTQYF	TGTGCCAGCAGCCAAGAGAGAGGAGCTAGCAGCACAGATACGCAGTATTTT
.	.	TRBJ1-1	TRBV30	CAWSTGAQLVNTEAFF	TGTGCCTGGAGCACCGGGGCCCAACTTGTGAACACTGAAGCTTTCTTT
.	.	TRBJ2-3	TRBV6-1	CASSEAATSTDTQYF	TGTGCCAGCAGTGAAGCCGCGACTAGCACAGATACGCAGTATTTT
.	.	TRBJ1-2	TRBV6-2/TRBV6-3	CASSYSIRLGRIEGYTF	TGTGCCAGCAGTTACTCGATTCGGTTGGGTCGAATCGAAGGCTACACCTTC